These 4 T cell receptor beta chains came from one sample sequenced in a study of blood T cells in healthy people across ages. Combining a sample-barcoded 5' primer with a J-beta primer mix, a second PCR ran for roughly 6 to 11 cycles. MiXCR, run by TCRdb on the 5' RACE reads, gives a single entry per CDR3 protein. The sample holds 1.5 million to 2 million distinct CDR3 sequences, 49% seen once. Sequencing used blood. The origin of the receptors is a woman aged 35 to 49 in good health.

This clonotype came up a few times. The chain couples TRBV6-2 or TRBV6-3 to TRBJ2-4; tentatively, D is TRBD1 (8 bases). Germline CDR1 MNHEY, CDR2 SVGEGT. CDR3 length equals 14 residues. With 2 bases removed from V and 10 bases from J, the gap between germline ends came to 15 bases. DNA of the CDR3: TGTGCCAGCAGTTACCGGGGGGACAGGTTGATTCAGTACTTC. Its translation is CASSYRGDRLIQYF.

This chain links TRBV4-2 with TRBJ2-5; TRBD2 agrees at 8 bases. The CDR3 is made up of 17 amino acids. Trimming took 3 bases from V and 1 from J; bases not matched to a gene: 10. Germline CDR1 reads LGHNA; CDR2 reads YNFKEQ. CDR3 DNA: TGTGCCAGCAGCCAGGGACCAGCGGGGGTCACCCAAGAGACCCAGTACTTC. Translated: CASSQGPAGVTQETQYF.

This sequence joins TRBV4-1 and TRBJ2-1; 9 bases line up with TRBD1. The CDR3 spans 15 residues. V gave up 1 base and J gave up 7 bases; unmatched junction bases: 5. Germline-derived CDR1 and CDR2 are MGHRA and YSYEKL. The CDR3 DNA reads TGCGCCAGCAGCCAAGGGACAGGGGCTTGGAATGAGCAGTTCTTC. Its protein is CASSQGTGAWNEQFF.

CDR3 nucleotides: TGTGCCAGCAGCTTATCGGGGAACCCCAACTATGGCTACACCTTC. As protein: CASSLSGNPNYGYTF. This chain connects TRBV7-8 to TRBJ1-2, with no clear D. Trimming took off 2 bases at V and 2 bases at J, with 12 bases between the two ends. This CDR3 contains 15 residues. Germline assignment: CDR1 SGHVS and CDR2 FQNEAQ.